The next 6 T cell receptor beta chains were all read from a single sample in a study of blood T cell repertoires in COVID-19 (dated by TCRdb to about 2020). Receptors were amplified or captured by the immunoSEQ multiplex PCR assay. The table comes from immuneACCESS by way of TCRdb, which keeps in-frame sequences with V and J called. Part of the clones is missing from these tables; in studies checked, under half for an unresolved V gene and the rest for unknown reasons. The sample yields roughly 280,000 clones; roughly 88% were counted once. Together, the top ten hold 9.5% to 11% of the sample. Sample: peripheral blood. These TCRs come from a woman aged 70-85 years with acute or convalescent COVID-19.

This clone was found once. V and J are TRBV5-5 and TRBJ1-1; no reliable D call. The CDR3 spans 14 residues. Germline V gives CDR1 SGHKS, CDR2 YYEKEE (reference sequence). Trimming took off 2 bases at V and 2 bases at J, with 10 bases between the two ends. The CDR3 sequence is CASSFNNFNTEAFF. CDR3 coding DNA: TGTGCCAGCAGCTTTAACAATTTCAACACTGAAGCTTTCTTT.

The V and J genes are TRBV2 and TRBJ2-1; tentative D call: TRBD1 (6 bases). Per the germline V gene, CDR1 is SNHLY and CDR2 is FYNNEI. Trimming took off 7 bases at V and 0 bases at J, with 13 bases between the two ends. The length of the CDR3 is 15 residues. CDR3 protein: CASKGERGSYNEQFF. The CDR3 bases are TGTGCCAGCAAGGGGGAAAGGGGCTCCTACAATGAGCAGTTCTTC.

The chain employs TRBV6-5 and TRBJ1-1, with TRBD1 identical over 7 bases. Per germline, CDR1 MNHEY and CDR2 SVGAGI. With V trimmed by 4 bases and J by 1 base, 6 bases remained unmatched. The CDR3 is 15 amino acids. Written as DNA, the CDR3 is TGTGCCAGCAGTTTCGAGGGACAGCGGAACACTGAAGCTTTCTTT. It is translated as CASSFEGQRNTEAFF.

CDR3 amino acids: CSASGRSTDTQYF. The CDR3 region has the DNA TGCAGTGCTAGTGGCAGGAGCACAGATACGCAGTATTTT. The rearrangement links TRBV20-1 to TRBJ2-3; D remains unclear. The V gene lost 3 bases and the J gene lost 0 bases, with 7 bases spanning the gap. CDR1 and CDR2 from the germline V gene are DFQATT and SNEGSKA (reference sequence). The CDR3 spans 13 residues.

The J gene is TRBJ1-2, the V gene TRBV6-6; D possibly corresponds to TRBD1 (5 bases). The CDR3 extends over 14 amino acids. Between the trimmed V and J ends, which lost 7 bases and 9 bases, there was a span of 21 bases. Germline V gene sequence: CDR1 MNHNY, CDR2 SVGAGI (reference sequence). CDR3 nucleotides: TGTGCCAGCAAGTACGAGGGACTGGGGCCAAGCTACACCTTC. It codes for CASKYEGLGPSYTF.

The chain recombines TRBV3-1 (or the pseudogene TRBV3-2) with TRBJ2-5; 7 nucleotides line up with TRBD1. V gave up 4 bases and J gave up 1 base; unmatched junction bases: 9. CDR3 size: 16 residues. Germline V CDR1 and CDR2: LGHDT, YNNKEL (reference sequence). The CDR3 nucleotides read TGTGCCAGCAGCCGGGACCTGGGACAGACCCAAGAGACCCAGTACTTC. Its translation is CASSRDLGQTQETQYF.